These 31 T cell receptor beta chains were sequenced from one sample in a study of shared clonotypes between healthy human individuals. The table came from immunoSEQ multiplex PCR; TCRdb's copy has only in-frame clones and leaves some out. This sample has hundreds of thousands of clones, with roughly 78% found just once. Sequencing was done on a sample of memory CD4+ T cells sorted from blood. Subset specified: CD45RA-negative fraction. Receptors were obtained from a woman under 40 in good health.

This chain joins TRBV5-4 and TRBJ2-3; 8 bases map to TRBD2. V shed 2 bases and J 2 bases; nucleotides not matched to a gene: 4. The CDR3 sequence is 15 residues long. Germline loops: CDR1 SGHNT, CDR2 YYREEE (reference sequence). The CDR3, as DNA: TGTGCCAGCAGCTTACCGGGAGGGGACACAGATACGCAGTATTTT. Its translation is CASSLPGGDTDTQYF.

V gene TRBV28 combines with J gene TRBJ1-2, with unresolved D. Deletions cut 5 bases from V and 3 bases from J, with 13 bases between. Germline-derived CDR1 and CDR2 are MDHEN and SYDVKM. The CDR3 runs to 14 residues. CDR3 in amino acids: CASSRGRVDYGYTF. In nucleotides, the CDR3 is TGTGCCAGCAGTCGCGGTCGAGTTGACTATGGCTACACCTTC.

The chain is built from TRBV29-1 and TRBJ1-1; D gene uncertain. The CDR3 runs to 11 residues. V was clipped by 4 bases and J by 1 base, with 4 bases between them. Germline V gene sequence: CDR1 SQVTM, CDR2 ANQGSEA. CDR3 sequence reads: CSVAENTEAFF. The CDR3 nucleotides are TGCAGCGTTGCCGAGAACACTGAAGCTTTCTTT.

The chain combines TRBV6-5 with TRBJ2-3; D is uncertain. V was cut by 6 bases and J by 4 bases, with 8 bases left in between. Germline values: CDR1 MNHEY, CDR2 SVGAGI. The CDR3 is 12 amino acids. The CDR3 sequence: CASRHTSDTQYF. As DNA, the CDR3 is TGTGCCAGCAGGCATACTTCAGATACGCAGTATTTT.

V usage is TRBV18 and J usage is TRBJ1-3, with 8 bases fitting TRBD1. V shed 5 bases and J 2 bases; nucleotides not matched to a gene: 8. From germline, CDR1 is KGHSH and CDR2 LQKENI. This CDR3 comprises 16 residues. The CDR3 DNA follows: TGTGCCAGCTCATCGACAGGGGACTGGGCTGGAAACACCATATATTTT. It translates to CASSSTGDWAGNTIYF.

The CDR3 DNA sequence: TGTGCCAGCTCCCAGGGGGTTATGGGCACAGATACGCAGTATTTT. Amino acids: CASSQGVMGTDTQYF. The rearrangement links TRBV2 to TRBJ2-3, with 7 bases that match TRBD1. This CDR3 spans 15 amino acids. Trimming removed 8 bases from V and 1 base from J; junction bases left unmatched: 9. CDR1 SNHLY and CDR2 FYNNEI come from the germline V gene.

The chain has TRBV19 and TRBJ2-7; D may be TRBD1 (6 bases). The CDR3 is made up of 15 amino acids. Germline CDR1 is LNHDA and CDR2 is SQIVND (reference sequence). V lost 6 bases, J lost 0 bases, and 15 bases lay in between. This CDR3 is CASRSLGTSSYEQYF. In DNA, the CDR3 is TGTGCCAGTAGATCATTAGGGACAAGCTCCTACGAGCAGTACTTC.

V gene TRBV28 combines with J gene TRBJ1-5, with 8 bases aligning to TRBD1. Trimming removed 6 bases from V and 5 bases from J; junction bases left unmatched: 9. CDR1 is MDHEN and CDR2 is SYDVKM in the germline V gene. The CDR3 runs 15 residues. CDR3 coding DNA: TGTGCCAGCAGCCTACGACAGGGGAAGGATCAGCCCCAGCATTTT. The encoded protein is CASSLRQGKDQPQHF.

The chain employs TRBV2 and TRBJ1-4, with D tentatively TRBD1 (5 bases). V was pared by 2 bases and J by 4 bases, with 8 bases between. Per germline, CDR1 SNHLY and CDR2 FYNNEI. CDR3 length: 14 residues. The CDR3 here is CASSEQGLNEKLFF. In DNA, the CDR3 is TGTGCCAGCAGTGAACAGGGCCTTAATGAAAAACTGTTTTTT.

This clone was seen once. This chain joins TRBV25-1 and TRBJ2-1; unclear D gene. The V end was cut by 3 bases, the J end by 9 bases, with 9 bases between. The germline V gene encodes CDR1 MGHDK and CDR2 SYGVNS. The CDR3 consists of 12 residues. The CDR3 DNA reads TGTGCCAGCAGTGATTTGGCTCCTGAGCAGTTCTTC. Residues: CASSDLAPEQFF.

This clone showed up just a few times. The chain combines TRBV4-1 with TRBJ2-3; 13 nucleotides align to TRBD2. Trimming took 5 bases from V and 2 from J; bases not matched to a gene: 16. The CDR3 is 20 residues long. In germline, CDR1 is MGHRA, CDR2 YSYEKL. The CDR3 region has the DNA TGCGCCAGCAGCGGGACTAGCGGGACCTCGGCCTCTTTCCCCACAGATACGCAGTATTTT. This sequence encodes CASSGTSGTSASFPTDTQYF.

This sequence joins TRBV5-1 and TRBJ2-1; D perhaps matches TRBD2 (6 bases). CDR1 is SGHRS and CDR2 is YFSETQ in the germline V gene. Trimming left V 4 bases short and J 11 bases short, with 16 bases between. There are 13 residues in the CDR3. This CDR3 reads CASSTTDGGKQFF. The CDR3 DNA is TGCGCCAGCAGCACAACGGACGGAGGGAAGCAGTTCTTC.

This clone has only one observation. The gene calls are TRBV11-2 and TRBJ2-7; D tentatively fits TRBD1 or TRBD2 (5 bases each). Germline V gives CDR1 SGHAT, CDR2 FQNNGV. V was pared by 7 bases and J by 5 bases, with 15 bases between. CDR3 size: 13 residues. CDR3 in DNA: TGTGCCAGCACCCGGGACCCCAGGGACGAGCAGTACTTC. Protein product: CASTRDPRDEQYF.

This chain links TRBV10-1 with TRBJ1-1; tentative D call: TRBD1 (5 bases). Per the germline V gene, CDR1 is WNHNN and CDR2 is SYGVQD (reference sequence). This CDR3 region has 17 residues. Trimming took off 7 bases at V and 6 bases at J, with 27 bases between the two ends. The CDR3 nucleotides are TGCGCCAGCAAAATCTTCGGGACGCCACCCGGAGAACCTGAAGCTTTCTTT. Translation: CASKIFGTPPGEPEAFF.

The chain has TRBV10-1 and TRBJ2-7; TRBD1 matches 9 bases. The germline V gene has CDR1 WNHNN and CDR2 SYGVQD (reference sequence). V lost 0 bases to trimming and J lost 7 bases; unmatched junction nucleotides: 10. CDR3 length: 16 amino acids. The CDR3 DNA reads TGCGCCAGCAGTGAGTCGACCGGGACAGGGACGCTGGAGCAGTACTTC. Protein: CASSESTGTGTLEQYF.

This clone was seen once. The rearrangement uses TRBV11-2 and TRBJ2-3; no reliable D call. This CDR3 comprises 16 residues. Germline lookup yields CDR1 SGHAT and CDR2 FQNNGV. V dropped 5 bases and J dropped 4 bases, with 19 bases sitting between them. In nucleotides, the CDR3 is TGTGCCAGCAGCGCGCTCGATAGTGCGATTCCAGATACGCAGTATTTT. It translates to CASSALDSAIPDTQYF. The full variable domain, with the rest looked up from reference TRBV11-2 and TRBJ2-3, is EAGVAQSPRYKIIEKRQSVAFWCNPISGHATLYWYQQILGQGPKLLIQFQNNGVVDDSQLPKDRFSAERLKGVDSTLKIQPAKLEDSAVYLCASSALDSAIPDTQYFGPGTRLTVL.

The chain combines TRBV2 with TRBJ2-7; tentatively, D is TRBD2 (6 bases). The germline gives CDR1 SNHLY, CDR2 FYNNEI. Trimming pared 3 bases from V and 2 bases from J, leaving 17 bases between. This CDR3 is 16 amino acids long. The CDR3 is CASSDVSSGQAYEQYF. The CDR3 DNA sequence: TGTGCCAGCAGTGATGTTTCCAGCGGGCAAGCCTACGAGCAGTACTTC.

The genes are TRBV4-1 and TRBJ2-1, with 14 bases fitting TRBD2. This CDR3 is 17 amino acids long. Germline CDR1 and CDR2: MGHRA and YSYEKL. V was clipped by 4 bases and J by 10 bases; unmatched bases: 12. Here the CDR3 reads CASSPRTSGRPRREQFF. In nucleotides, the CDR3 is TGCGCCAGCAGCCCAAGGACTAGCGGGAGGCCCCGCCGGGAGCAGTTCTTC.

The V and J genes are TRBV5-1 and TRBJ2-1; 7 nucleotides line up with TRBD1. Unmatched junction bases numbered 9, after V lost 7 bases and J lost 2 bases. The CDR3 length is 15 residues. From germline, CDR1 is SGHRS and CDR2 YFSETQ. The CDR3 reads CASGPDRVAYNEQFF. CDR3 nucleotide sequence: TGCGCCAGCGGGCCAGACAGGGTTGCCTACAATGAGCAGTTCTTC.

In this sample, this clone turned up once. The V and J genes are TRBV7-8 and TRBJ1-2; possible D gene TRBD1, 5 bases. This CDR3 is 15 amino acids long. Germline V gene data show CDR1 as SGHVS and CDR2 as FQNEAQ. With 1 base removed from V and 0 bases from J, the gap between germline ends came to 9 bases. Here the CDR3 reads CASSLVQGSNYGYTF. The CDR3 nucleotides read TGTGCCAGCAGCTTAGTCCAGGGCTCTAACTATGGCTACACCTTC.

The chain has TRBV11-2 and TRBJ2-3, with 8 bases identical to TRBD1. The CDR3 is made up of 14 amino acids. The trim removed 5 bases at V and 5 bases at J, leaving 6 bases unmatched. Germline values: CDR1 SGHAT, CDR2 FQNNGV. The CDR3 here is CASSLGQGGDTQYF. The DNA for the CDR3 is TGTGCCAGCAGCCTTGGACAGGGAGGAGATACGCAGTATTTT.

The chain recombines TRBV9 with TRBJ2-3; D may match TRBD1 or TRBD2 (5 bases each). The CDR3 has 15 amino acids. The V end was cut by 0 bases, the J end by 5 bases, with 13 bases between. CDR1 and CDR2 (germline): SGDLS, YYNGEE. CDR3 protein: CASSVVRAGEDTQYF. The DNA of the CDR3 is TGTGCCAGCAGCGTAGTCAGGGCCGGGGAAGATACGCAGTATTTT.

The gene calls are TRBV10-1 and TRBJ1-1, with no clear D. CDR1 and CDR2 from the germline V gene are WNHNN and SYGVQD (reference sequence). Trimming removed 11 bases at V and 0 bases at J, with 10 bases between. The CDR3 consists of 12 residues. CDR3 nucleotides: TGCGCCGTTACTATTATGAACACTGAAGCTTTCTTT. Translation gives CAVTIMNTEAFF.

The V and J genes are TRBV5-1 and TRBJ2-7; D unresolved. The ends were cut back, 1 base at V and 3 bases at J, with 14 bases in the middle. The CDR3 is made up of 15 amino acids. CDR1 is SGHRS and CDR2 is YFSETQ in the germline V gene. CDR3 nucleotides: TGCGCCAGCAGCTTGTCCATGGCAGGTAGCTACGAGCAGTACTTC. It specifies CASSLSMAGSYEQYF.

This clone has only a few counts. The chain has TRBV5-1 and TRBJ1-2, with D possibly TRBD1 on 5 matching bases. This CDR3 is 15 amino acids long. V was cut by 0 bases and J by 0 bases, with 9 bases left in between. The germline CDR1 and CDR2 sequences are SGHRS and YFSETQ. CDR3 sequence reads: CASSLGQPSNYGYTF. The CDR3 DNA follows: TGCGCCAGCAGCTTGGGACAGCCGTCTAACTATGGCTACACCTTC.

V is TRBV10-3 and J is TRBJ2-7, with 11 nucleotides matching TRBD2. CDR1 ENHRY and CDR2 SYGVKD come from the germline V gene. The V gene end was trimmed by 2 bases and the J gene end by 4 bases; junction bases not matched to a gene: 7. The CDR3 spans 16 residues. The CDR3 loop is CAISESLTSGRYEQYF. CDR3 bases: TGTGCCATCAGTGAGAGCCTCACTAGCGGGAGATACGAGCAGTACTTC.

CDR3 region: CASSRSYNEQFF. CDR3 DNA sequence: TGTGCCAGCAGTCGGTCCTACAATGAGCAGTTCTTC. The chain carries TRBV27 and TRBJ2-1; D gene ambiguous. V gave up 5 bases and J gave up 1 base, with 3 bases separating them. In germline, CDR1 is MNHEY, CDR2 SMNVEV (reference sequence). The CDR3 loop spans 12 amino acids.

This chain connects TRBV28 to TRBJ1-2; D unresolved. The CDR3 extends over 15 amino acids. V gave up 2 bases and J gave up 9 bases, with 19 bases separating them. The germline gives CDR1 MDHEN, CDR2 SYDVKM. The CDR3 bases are TGTGCCAGCAGTTTAAGTAGGGCCACATCGCCCCGCTACACCTTC. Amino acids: CASSLSRATSPRYTF.

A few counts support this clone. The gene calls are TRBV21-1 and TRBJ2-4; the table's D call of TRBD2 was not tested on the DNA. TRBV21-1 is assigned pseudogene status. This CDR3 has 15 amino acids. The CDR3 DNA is TGTGCCAGCAGCAAAGAAGGGGCCCCGTGGAGGGGTCAGTACTTC. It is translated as CASSKEGAPWRGQYF.

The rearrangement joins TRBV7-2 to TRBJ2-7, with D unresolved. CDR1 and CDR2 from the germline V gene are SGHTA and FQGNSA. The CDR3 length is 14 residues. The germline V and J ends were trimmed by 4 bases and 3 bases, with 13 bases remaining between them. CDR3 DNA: TGTGCCAGCAGCTCATATGAGCGAGACTACGAGCAGTACTTC. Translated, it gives CASSSYERDYEQYF.

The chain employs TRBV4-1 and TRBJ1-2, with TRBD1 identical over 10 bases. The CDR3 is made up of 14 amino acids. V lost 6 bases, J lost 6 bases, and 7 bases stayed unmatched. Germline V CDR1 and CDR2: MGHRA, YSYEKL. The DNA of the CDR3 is TGCGCCAGCAGGTCTCCGGGACAGGGGCATGGCTACACCTTC. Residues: CASRSPGQGHGYTF.